What follows are 31 T cell receptor beta chains derived from one specimen sequenced in a study of OX40 agonist ivuxolimab in advanced cancers. TCRdb's table, derived via immunoSEQ multiplex PCR, lists solely in-frame clones and lacks some. The table has fewer than 120,000 clones, roughly 87% seen once. Here the sequenced sample was CD4+ or CD8+ T cells sorted from blood, taken in a trial of the OX40 agonist ivuxolimab. These receptors were collected from an adult with an advanced solid tumor such as melanoma, head and neck, liver or kidney cancer.

This clone appeared once. The V and J genes are TRBV28 and TRBJ1-3, with D uncertain. Germline V lookup: CDR1 MDHEN, CDR2 SYDVKM. This CDR3 has 12 amino acids. Trimming removed 3 bases from V and 5 bases from J, with 5 bases in between. CDR3 residues: CASSFGRNTIYF. Here the CDR3 DNA reads TGTGCCAGCAGTTTTGGCAGAAACACCATATATTTT.

V and J are TRBV6-5 and TRBJ2-3; 9 nucleotides match TRBD2. CDR1 and CDR2 (germline): MNHEY, SVGAGI. J was trimmed by 4 bases and V by 4 bases; bases with no gene match: 6. The CDR3 sequence is 15 residues long. Here the CDR3 DNA reads TGTGCCAGCAGTTCGTCGGGACTAGCTGCAGATACGCAGTATTTT. Translation gives CASSSSGLAADTQYF.

The V and J genes are TRBV19 and TRBJ2-1; D assignment may be TRBD1 or TRBD2 (5 bases each). Germline lookup yields CDR1 LNHDA and CDR2 SQIVND (reference sequence). The length of the CDR3 is 11 residues. Trimming removed 11 bases at V and 5 bases at J, with 10 bases between. This CDR3 reads CAAGTNNEQFF. The CDR3 coding sequence is TGTGCCGCCGGGACCAACAATGAGCAGTTCTTC.

The V call is TRBV19, the J call TRBJ1-4, with D perhaps matching TRBD1 (5 bases). The CDR3 has 16 residues. The germline V and J ends were trimmed by 3 bases and 8 bases, with 19 bases remaining between them. Germline V gene data show CDR1 as LNHDA and CDR2 as SQIVND (reference sequence). The CDR3 bases are TGTGCCAGTAGTATCAGGTTGGATGTAGGGGCCGAAAAACTGTTTTTT. It specifies CASSIRLDVGAEKLFF.

This clone showed up just a few times. The V gene is TRBV6-6, the J gene TRBJ1-3; D gene unclear. The V gene lost 6 bases and the J gene lost 0 bases, with 12 bases spanning the gap. CDR1 is MNHNY, CDR2 SVGAGI, per germline (reference sequence). This CDR3 contains 15 residues. CDR3 DNA: TGTGCCAGCAGGCCCGACGTGAGCTCTGGAAACACCATATATTTT. It yields the protein CASRPDVSSGNTIYF.

This clone was picked up one time. This chain links TRBV29-1 with TRBJ2-1; TRBD2 might be the D (5 bases). The CDR3 is made up of 11 amino acids. The germline V gene encodes CDR1 SQVTM and CDR2 ANQGSEA. Trimming removed 7 bases at V and 9 bases at J, with 13 bases between. Written as DNA, the CDR3 is TGCAGCGGGGGAGAAGTCTCTGAGCAGTTCTTC. Residues: CSGGEVSEQFF.

The J gene is TRBJ2-7, the V gene TRBV11-3, with 7 bases lining up with TRBD2. Germline V gives CDR1 SGHNT, CDR2 YENEEA. The junction had 12 bases not matched to a gene; V was cut back by 3 bases and J by 4 bases. The CDR3 is 16 amino acids. The CDR3 reads CASSLGGDEVRYEQYF. In nucleotides, the CDR3 is TGTGCCAGCAGCTTGGGGGGGGACGAAGTAAGGTACGAGCAGTACTTC.

This clone was seen just once. The V and J genes are TRBV18 and TRBJ1-2; 12 positions match TRBD1. The CDR3 is 15 amino acids. Germline CDR1 KGHSH, CDR2 LQKENI. Losses at the gene ends were 6 bases for V and 5 bases for J; bases not matched to a gene: 7. The CDR3 DNA sequence: TGTGCCAGCTCCCAGGGACAGGGGGCTAGATATGGCTACACCTTC. This gives the protein CASSQGQGARYGYTF.

The rearrangement uses TRBV18 and TRBJ2-7, with 8 bases that match TRBD1. V lost 3 bases, J lost 3 bases, and 7 bases stayed unmatched. The CDR3 is made up of 15 amino acids. Germline assignment: CDR1 KGHSH and CDR2 LQKENI. The CDR3 protein is CASSPRTGSGYEQYF. The CDR3 nucleotides are TGTGCCAGCTCACCCCGGACAGGGAGCGGCTACGAGCAGTACTTC.

V usage is TRBV20-1 and J usage is TRBJ1-1; no definite D call. CDR1 is DFQATT, CDR2 SNEGSKA, per germline (reference sequence). The CDR3 totals 11 residues. The V end lost 7 bases, the J end lost 4 bases, and 10 bases lay between the germline ends. This chain's CDR3 is CSGPVLTEAFF. Here the CDR3 DNA reads TGCAGTGGCCCCGTACTCACTGAAGCTTTCTTT.

Only one count was recorded for this clone. This chain uses TRBV6-5 with TRBJ1-4; no firm D call. The CDR3 length is 15 residues. The germline gives CDR1 MNHEY, CDR2 SVGAGI. Trimming pared 7 bases from V and 0 bases from J, leaving 12 bases between. CDR3 sequence (DNA): TGTGCCAGCACCGAGCGCGGAGCAACTAATGAAAAACTGTTTTTT. It specifies CASTERGATNEKLFF.

The sample holds one count of this clone. The V call is TRBV6-1, the J call TRBJ1-5; tentative D call: TRBD1 (5 bases). CDR1 and CDR2 from the germline V gene are MNHNS and SASEGT. The V end lost 2 bases, the J end lost 4 bases, and 6 bases lay between the germline ends. The CDR3 covers 13 residues. The CDR3 reads CASSERGNQPQHF. For the CDR3, the DNA is TGTGCCAGCAGTGAACGGGGGAATCAGCCCCAGCATTTT.

The rearrangement links TRBV5-1 to TRBJ1-2, with 9 bases that match TRBD1. The CDR3 totals 18 residues. Germline lookup yields CDR1 SGHRS and CDR2 YFSETQ. V was pared by 3 bases and J by 5 bases, with 17 bases of the junction left unmatched. The CDR3 loop reads CASSSYPWTGDGEYGYTF. As DNA, the CDR3 is TGCGCCAGCAGCTCTTACCCCTGGACAGGGGATGGAGAATATGGCTACACCTTC.

As DNA, the CDR3 is TGCGCCAGCAGCCAAGGTGCGGGGGAGCAAGAGACCCAGTACTTC. Translating it yields CASSQGAGEQETQYF. The gene calls are TRBV4-3 and TRBJ2-5; 7 positions agree with TRBD2. There are 15 residues in the CDR3. The germline V gene encodes CDR1 LGHNA and CDR2 YSLEER. The V gene end was trimmed by 1 base and the J gene end by 2 bases; junction bases not matched to a gene: 4.

CDR3 sequence reads: CASSSFTQGGKEQYF. CDR3 in DNA: TGTGCCAGCAGCTCTTTCACACAGGGGGGTAAGGAGCAGTACTTC. The rearrangement uses TRBV7-2 and TRBJ2-7; 8 nucleotides agree with TRBD1. This CDR3 region has 15 residues. V shed 4 bases and J 7 bases; nucleotides not matched to a gene: 12. Germline CDR1 is SGHTA and CDR2 is FQGNSA.

This CDR3 is CASSQEEPTFSSGNTIYF. CDR3 bases: TGCGCCAGCAGCCAAGAGGAACCGACTTTTTCCTCTGGAAACACCATATATTTT. V is TRBV4-3 and J is TRBJ1-3; D not resolved. The CDR3 contains 18 residues. V was trimmed by 0 bases and J by 0 bases, leaving 15 bases between them. In germline, CDR1 is LGHNA, CDR2 YSLEER.

V and J are TRBV5-4 and TRBJ2-3; D gene uncertain. The V gene lost 2 bases and the J gene lost 7 bases, with 14 bases spanning the gap. Germline CDR1 reads SGHNT; CDR2 reads YYREEE (reference sequence). The CDR3 is 14 residues long. CDR3 residues: CASSFQRGGNTQYF. CDR3 in DNA: TGTGCCAGCAGCTTCCAGCGTGGCGGTAATACGCAGTATTTT.

This rearrangement joins TRBV5-4 to TRBJ2-7; D remains unclear. Trimming left V 1 base short and J 5 bases short, with 10 bases between. The CDR3 length is 13 residues. The germline gives CDR1 SGHNT, CDR2 YYREEE (reference sequence). The CDR3 DNA sequence: TGTGCCAGCAGCTTGAAAGGGTCTGACGAGCAGTACTTC. It encodes CASSLKGSDEQYF.

The CDR3 DNA reads as TGTGCCAGCAGTGTACAGGGGGTTGACACTGAAGCTTTCTTT. This translates into CASSVQGVDTEAFF. This rearrangement joins TRBV5-5 to TRBJ1-1; TRBD1 agrees at 8 bases. Germline values: CDR1 SGHKS, CDR2 YYEKEE (reference sequence). The junction had 6 bases not matched to a gene; V was cut back by 5 bases and J by 3 bases. The CDR3 is made up of 14 amino acids.

V gene TRBV5-8 combines with J gene TRBJ1-5; a possible D gene is TRBD1 (6 bases). Germline lookup yields CDR1 SGHTS and CDR2 YDEGEE. The V and J ends lost 5 bases and 1 base respectively, with 13 bases between them. The CDR3 spans 15 residues. CDR3 DNA sequence: TGTGCCAGCAGTCCGGACAGCTACAGCAATCAGCCCCAGCATTTT. Its translation: CASSPDSYSNQPQHF. Complete variable domain (other parts from reference TRBV5-8 and TRBJ1-5): EAGVTQSPTHLIKTRGQQATLRCSPISGHTSVYWYQQALGLGLQFLLWYDEGEERNRGNFPPRFSGRQFPNYSSELNVNALELEDSALYLCASSPDSYSNQPQHFGDGTRLSIL.

The chain uses TRBV27 and TRBJ2-4, with unresolved D. From germline, CDR1 is MNHEY and CDR2 SMNVEV (reference sequence). The CDR3 has 14 amino acids. Trimming shortened V by 0 bases and J by 5 bases, and 8 bases separated the two germline ends. The chain's CDR3 is CASSLSYQENIQYF. CDR3 nucleotide sequence: TGTGCCAGCAGTTTATCCTACCAGGAAAACATTCAGTACTTC.

The rearrangement joins TRBV30 to TRBJ1-5; D perhaps matches TRBD1 (5 bases). Germline V gives CDR1 GTSNPN, CDR2 SVGIG (reference sequence). The CDR3 covers 15 residues. V was trimmed by 2 bases and J by 1 base, leaving 12 bases between them. CDR3 sequence (DNA): TGTGCCTGGAGTTGGACGGGGGGAAGCAATCAGCCCCAGCATTTT. Protein: CAWSWTGGSNQPQHF.

This clone has a single count. The chain recombines TRBV18 with TRBJ1-3; D is possibly TRBD1 (5 bases). Trimming shortened V by 3 bases and J by 2 bases, and 11 bases separated the two germline ends. The germline V gene has CDR1 KGHSH and CDR2 LQKENI. The CDR3 has 15 amino acids. The CDR3 is CASSPLGHAGNTIYF. CDR3 coding DNA: TGTGCCAGCTCACCCCTCGGACATGCTGGAAACACCATATATTTT.

The chain couples TRBV7-2 to TRBJ2-1; D is undetermined. CDR1 SGHTA and CDR2 FQGNSA come from the germline V gene. Deletions cut 1 base from V and 4 bases from J, with 11 bases between. CDR3 size: 15 residues. CDR3 amino acids: CASSLGWGSYNEQFF. For the CDR3, the DNA is TGTGCCAGCAGCTTAGGGTGGGGTTCATACAATGAGCAGTTCTTC.

This chain uses TRBV21-1 with TRBJ2-7; the listed D gene, TRBD1, was not tested against the DNA. TRBV21-1 is a pseudogene segment. CDR3 length: 18 residues. CDR3 residues: CASSKGRQAEMRPYEQYF. DNA of the CDR3: TGTGCCAGCAGCAAAGGGAGACAGGCCGAGATGAGACCCTACGAGCAGTACTTC.

This clone was seen just once. V usage is TRBV2 and J usage is TRBJ2-7, with a weak D call TRBD1 (5 bases). This CDR3 contains 15 residues. Trimming stripped 3 bases from V and 1 base from J, with 13 bases between. Per the germline V gene, CDR1 is SNHLY and CDR2 is FYNNEI. The CDR3: CASSDLRQLSYEQYF. CDR3 sequence (DNA): TGTGCCAGCAGTGACTTAAGACAGTTGTCCTACGAGCAGTACTTC.

The sample holds one count of this clone. CDR3 sequence reads: CASSLGGQYGYTF. Written as DNA, the CDR3 is TGTGCCAGCAGCTTAGGGGGACAGTATGGCTACACCTTC. This chain joins TRBV7-2 and TRBJ1-2, with 7 bases matching TRBD1. Trimming cost V 1 base and J 5 bases; bases outside gene matches: 1. This CDR3 region has 13 residues. From germline, CDR1 is SGHTA and CDR2 FQGNSA.

This clone has more than one count but fewer than ten. V usage is TRBV7-3 and J usage is TRBJ1-1, with a tentative D call TRBD1 (5 bases). Trimming cost V 3 bases and J 2 bases, with 7 bases left between them. This CDR3 contains 13 residues. Germline-derived CDR1 and CDR2 are SGHTA and FQGTGA. The CDR3 bases are TGTGCCAGCAGCTTCGGGGGAAACACTGAAGCTTTCTTT. Amino acid sequence: CASSFGGNTEAFF.

The chain has TRBV7-3 and TRBJ2-1; 9 nucleotides match TRBD1. Germline assignment: CDR1 SGHTA and CDR2 FQGTGA. V lost 2 bases to trimming and J lost 10 bases; unmatched junction nucleotides: 6. The CDR3 has 14 amino acids. The CDR3 loop is CASSLSDRGREQFF. CDR3 nucleotides: TGTGCCAGCAGCTTATCGGACAGGGGACGGGAGCAGTTCTTC.

CDR3 in DNA: TGTGCCAGCAGCTTATCCCAGGGAATCTACGAGCAGTACTTC. Its protein is CASSLSQGIYEQYF. The chain combines TRBV7-8 with TRBJ2-7; D perhaps matches TRBD1 (5 bases). Germline lookup yields CDR1 SGHVS and CDR2 FQNEAQ. V was shortened by 2 bases and J by 3 bases, with 11 bases between the two germline ends. This CDR3 is built from 14 residues.

This rearrangement joins TRBV11-2 to TRBJ2-7; D possibly uses TRBD1 or TRBD2 (5 bases each). The germline CDR1 and CDR2 sequences are SGHAT and FQNNGV. The CDR3 has 12 amino acids. V was trimmed by 5 bases and J by 12 bases, leaving 17 bases between them. DNA of the CDR3: TGTGCCAGCAGCCTACGGGACGGTGGACCGTACTTC. The encoded protein is CASSLRDGGPYF.